The 10 T cell receptor beta chains in this list originate from one sample, sequenced in a study of shared clonotypes between healthy human individuals. Sequencing used immunoSEQ multiplex PCR; TCRdb keeps in-frame clones, though not all of them. The sample consists of around 500,000 clones, 75% to 85% of them appearing once. The material sequenced was PBMCs. The receptor set was obtained from a woman between 40 and 50 years old in good health. Some clones in this sample may be carry-over from other donors' samples.

This clone was recorded once. This chain connects TRBV7-2 to TRBJ1-3; D is unresolved. V was cut by 5 bases and J by 10 bases, with 15 bases left in between. Germline CDR1 reads SGHTA; CDR2 reads FQGNSA. This CDR3 spans 13 amino acids. This chain's CDR3 is CASSPEAFRTIYF. The CDR3 coding sequence is TGTGCCAGCAGCCCGGAGGCTTTCAGGACCATATATTTT.

The chain has TRBV6-1 and TRBJ2-1; D perhaps matches TRBD2 (6 bases). The CDR3 length is 15 residues. V lost 0 bases and J 2 bases, leaving 8 bases between the germline ends. CDR1 and CDR2 (germline): MNHNS, SASEGT. DNA of the CDR3: TGTGCCAGCAGTGAAGCATTAGCGGCCTACAATGAGCAGTTCTTC. This translates into CASSEALAAYNEQFF.

This clone was counted a few times. The chain carries TRBV7-2 and TRBJ1-1, with D perhaps TRBD1 (5 bases). The CDR3 sequence is 15 residues long. The V gene's germline CDR1 is SGHTA and CDR2 FQGNSA. V lost 5 bases and J 2 bases, leaving 15 bases between the germline ends. The DNA for the CDR3 is TGTGCCAGCAGCCCCCACGGGGACGCCAACACTGAAGCTTTCTTT. Its protein is CASSPHGDANTEAFF.

This chain uses TRBV7-9 with TRBJ1-5; 7 bases are shared with TRBD1. This CDR3 is built from 14 residues. V trimming: 5 bases; J trimming: 3 bases; junction bases outside the gene matches: 4. Germline assignment: CDR1 SEHNR and CDR2 FQNEAQ (reference sequence). CDR3 sequence (DNA): TGTGCCAGCAGCCCAGACAGGGTCAATCAGCCCCAGCATTTT. Protein: CASSPDRVNQPQHF.

V and J are TRBV10-3 and TRBJ2-2; D is ambiguous. The CDR3 consists of 13 residues. Germline loops: CDR1 ENHRY, CDR2 SYGVKD. Deletions cut 3 bases from V and 6 bases from J, with 8 bases between. As DNA, the CDR3 is TGTGCCATCAGTGAAGGGATCGCCGGGGAGCTGTTTTTT. Translated: CAISEGIAGELFF.

The CDR3 loop reads CASSLPFEAGALYGYTF. CDR3 bases: TGTGCCAGCAGCTTACCCTTCGAGGCAGGGGCCCTTTATGGCTACACCTTC. The chain couples TRBV7-2 to TRBJ1-2; D may be TRBD1 (6 bases). This CDR3 has 17 residues. The germline V and J ends were trimmed by 2 bases and 5 bases, with 21 bases remaining between them. CDR1 and CDR2 (germline): SGHTA, FQGNSA.

The chain recombines TRBV6-5 with TRBJ1-1, with a weak D call TRBD1 (6 bases). This CDR3 spans 14 amino acids. V was cut by 6 bases and J by 9 bases, with 20 bases left in between. The germline V gene encodes CDR1 MNHEY and CDR2 SVGAGI. The CDR3 loop reads CASRLGQNSRQAFF. CDR3 coding DNA: TGTGCCAGCAGACTCGGACAGAATAGTCGTCAAGCTTTCTTT.

This sequence joins TRBV4-2 and TRBJ2-5; perhaps TRBD2 as D (5 bases). The CDR3 loop spans 13 amino acids. Deletions cut 4 bases from V and 5 bases from J, with 11 bases between. The germline CDR1 and CDR2 sequences are LGHNA and YNFKEQ. Here the CDR3 reads CASSPWEWETQYF. The CDR3, as DNA: TGTGCCAGCAGCCCCTGGGAGTGGGAGACCCAGTACTTC.

The V gene is TRBV27, the J gene TRBJ2-7; 9 bases align to TRBD1. Germline V gene lookup returns CDR1 MNHEY and CDR2 SMNVEV (reference sequence). The CDR3 totals 16 residues. Germline trimming cut 2 bases from V and 4 bases from J; bases unmatched to any gene: 9. The CDR3, as DNA: TGTGCCAGCAGTTTAATACCCGGGACAGGGCAATACGAGCAGTACTTC. It is translated as CASSLIPGTGQYEQYF.

The chain couples TRBV19 to TRBJ1-3, with D unclear. This CDR3 is built from 16 residues. Per germline, CDR1 LNHDA and CDR2 SQIVND (reference sequence). Trimming stripped 2 bases from V and 0 bases from J, with 11 bases between. The CDR3 DNA is TGTGCCAGTAGTATATCCGGCGGAGTCTCTGGAAACACCATATATTTT. It is translated as CASSISGGVSGNTIYF.